This TCR beta chain was retrieved from a study of blood T cell repertoires in COVID-19. Study information: The United States, Italy and Spain provided the acute and convalescent COVID-19 samples. PBMCs, B-cell-depleted T cells, or T cells provided the cDNA or gDNA that made up the material.

Per the germline V gene, CDR1 is LGHDT and CDR2 is YNNKEL (reference sequence). The CDR3 runs to 17 residues. The V gene lost 0 bases and the J gene lost 3 bases, with 12 bases spanning the gap. Source study methods: The authors estimated nucleated cell counts from reference gene primer amplification. TCRdb's table, derived via immunoSEQ multiplex PCR, lists solely in-frame clones and lacks some. Clonal size and the V and J genes are those of that table, whereas D and trimming came from the DNA. Of just under 150,000 clones in the sample, around nine tenths were seen once. This sequence was found in a human donor in a cohort sampled during active COVID-19. Sequencing was carried out using peripheral blood. The chain has TRBV3-1 (or the pseudogene TRBV3-2) and TRBJ1-6, with D unclear. The CDR3 loop reads CASSQEISSNYNSPLHF. The CDR3 DNA is TGTGCCAGCAGCCAAGAGATTAGCTCCAACTATAATTCACCCCTCCACTTT.